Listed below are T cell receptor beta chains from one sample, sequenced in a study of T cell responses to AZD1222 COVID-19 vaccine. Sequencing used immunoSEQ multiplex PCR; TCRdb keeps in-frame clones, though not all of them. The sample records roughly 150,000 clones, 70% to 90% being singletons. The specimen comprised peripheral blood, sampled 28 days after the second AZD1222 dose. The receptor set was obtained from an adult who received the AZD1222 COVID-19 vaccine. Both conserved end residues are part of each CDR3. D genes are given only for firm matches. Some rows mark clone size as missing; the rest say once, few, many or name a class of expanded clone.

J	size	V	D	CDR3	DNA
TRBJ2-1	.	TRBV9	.	CASSVDRDYNEQFF	TGTGCCAGCAGCGTAGACAGAGATTACAATGAGCAGTTCTTC
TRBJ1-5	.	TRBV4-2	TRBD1	CASSDLRTGGSGYSNQPQHF	TGTGCCAGCAGCGATTTACGGACAGGAGGGAGTGGGTATAGCAATCAGCCCCAGCATTTT
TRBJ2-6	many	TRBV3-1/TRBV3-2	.	CASSQGVTGANVLTF	TGTGCCAGCAGCCAAGGAGTTACAGGGGCCAACGTCCTGACTTTC
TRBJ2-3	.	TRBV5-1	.	CASSLIGDTDTQYF	TGCGCCAGCAGCCTCATCGGGGACACAGATACGCAGTATTTT
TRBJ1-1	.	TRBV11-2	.	CATHLIPGHGMNTEAFF	TGTGCCACCCACCTCATACCGGGACACGGCATGAACACTGAAGCTTTCTTT
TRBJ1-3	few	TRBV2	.	CASRGGLHSGNTIYF	TGTGCCAGCAGGGGTGGACTCCACTCTGGAAACACCATATATTTT
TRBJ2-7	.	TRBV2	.	CASISLSTGSSYF	TGTGCCAGCATTAGCCTTTCAACAGGGAGTTCGTACTTC
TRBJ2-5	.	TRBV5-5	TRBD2	CASSLLAGGRETQYF	TGTGCCAGCAGCCTCCTAGCGGGGGGCAGGGAGACCCAGTACTTC
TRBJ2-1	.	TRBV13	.	CASSSPGSSYNEQFF	TGTGCCAGCAGCTCCCCGGGGAGCTCCTACAATGAGCAGTTCTTC
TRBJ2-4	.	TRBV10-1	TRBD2	CASSAAGGKNIQYF	TGCGCCAGCAGCGCGGCGGGGGGCAAAAACATTCAGTACTTC
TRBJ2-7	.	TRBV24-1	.	CATSDGGHEQYF	TGTGCCACCAGTGATGGAGGTCACGAGCAGTACTTC
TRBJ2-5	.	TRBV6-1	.	CASSEAEAWGETQYF	TGTGCCAGCAGTGAAGCTGAAGCCTGGGGAGAGACCCAGTACTTC
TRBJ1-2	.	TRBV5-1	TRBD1	CASSTGQGVDYGYTF	TGCGCCAGCAGCACGGGACAGGGGGTAGACTATGGCTACACCTTC
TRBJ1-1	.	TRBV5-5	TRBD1	CASSSIPGQGAPNTEAFF	TGTGCCAGCAGCTCCATTCCGGGACAGGGGGCCCCGAACACTGAAGCTTTCTTT
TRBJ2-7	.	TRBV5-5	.	CASSAGQSSYEQYF	TGTGCCAGCAGCGCGGGGCAGAGCTCCTACGAGCAGTACTTC
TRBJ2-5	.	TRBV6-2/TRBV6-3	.	CASSYGRETQYF	TGTGCCAGCAGTTACGGACGGGAGACCCAGTACTTC
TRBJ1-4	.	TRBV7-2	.	CASSLGVNEKLFF	TGTGCCAGCAGCTTAGGGGTTAATGAAAAACTGTTTTTT
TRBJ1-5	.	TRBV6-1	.	CASSEAIDPDQEPQHF	TGTGCCAGCAGTGAAGCAATCGACCCGGACCAGGAGCCCCAGCATTTT
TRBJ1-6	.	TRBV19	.	CASSTTTGGSPLHF	TGTGCCAGTAGTACGACGACCGGGGGCTCACCCCTCCACTTT
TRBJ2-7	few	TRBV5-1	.	CASTEQGSSYEQYF	TGCGCCAGCACCGAACAGGGCAGTTCTTACGAGCAGTACTTC
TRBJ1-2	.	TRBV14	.	CASSPAGPSGYTF	TGTGCCAGCAGCCCGGCTGGCCCCTCGGGCTACACCTTC
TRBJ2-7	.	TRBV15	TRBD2	CATSRAGGPIHEQYF	TGTGCCACCAGCCGAGCGGGGGGGCCTATCCACGAGCAGTACTTC
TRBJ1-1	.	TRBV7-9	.	CASLRGDTEAFF	TGTGCCAGCTTACGGGGGGACACTGAAGCTTTCTTT
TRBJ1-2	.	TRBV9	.	CASSGRGGYTF	TGTGCCAGCAGCGGCAGGGGTGGCTACACCTTC
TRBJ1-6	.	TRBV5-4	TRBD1	CASSFSGTGDSPLHF	TGTGCCAGCAGCTTCTCCGGGACAGGGGACTCACCCCTCCACTTT
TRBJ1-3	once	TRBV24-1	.	CATRTSGNTIYF	TGTGCCACCCGGACATCTGGAAACACCATATATTTT
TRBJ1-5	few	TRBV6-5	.	CASSKSGSNQPQHF	TGTGCCAGCAGCAAATCCGGGAGCAATCAGCCCCAGCATTTT
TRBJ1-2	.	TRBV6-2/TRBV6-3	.	CASSYPQRARGYTF	TGTGCCAGCAGTTACCCCCAGCGGGCCCGCGGCTACACCTTC
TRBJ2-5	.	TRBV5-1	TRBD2	CASSFGLAGGSETQYF	TGCGCCAGCAGCTTCGGGCTAGCGGGGGGGTCAGAGACCCAGTACTTC
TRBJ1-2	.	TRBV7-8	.	CASSQSHKLGYTF	TGTGCCAGCAGCCAGTCCCACAAGCTGGGCTACACCTTC
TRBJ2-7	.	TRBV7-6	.	CASTPRPGQDYEQYF	TGTGCCAGCACACCCCGACCGGGACAAGACTACGAGCAGTACTTC
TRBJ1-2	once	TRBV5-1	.	CASRSRQFPFEGYTF	TGCGCCAGCAGATCCAGACAGTTCCCCTTTGAGGGCTACACCTTC
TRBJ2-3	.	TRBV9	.	CASSATGTDTQYF	TGTGCCAGCAGCGCAACAGGGACAGATACGCAGTATTTT
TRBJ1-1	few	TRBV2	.	CASREEVAEAFF	TGTGCCAGCAGAGAAGAGGTGGCTGAAGCTTTCTTT
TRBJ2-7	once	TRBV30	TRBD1	CAWMPRDRATYEQYF	TGTGCCTGGATGCCCCGGGACAGGGCGACCTACGAGCAGTACTTC
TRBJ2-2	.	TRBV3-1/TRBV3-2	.	CASSLQGGTGELFF	TGTGCCAGCAGCCTCCAGGGGGGCACCGGGGAGCTGTTTTTT
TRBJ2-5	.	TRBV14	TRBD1	CASSQVGTEETQYF	TGTGCCAGCAGCCAAGTGGGGACAGAAGAGACCCAGTACTTC
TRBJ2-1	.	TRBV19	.	CASSTQQMSSYNEQFF	TGTGCCAGTAGTACCCAACAGATGAGCTCCTACAATGAGCAGTTCTTC
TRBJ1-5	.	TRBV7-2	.	CASSEPGNQPQHF	TGTGCCAGCTCCGAGCCCGGCAATCAGCCCCAGCATTTT
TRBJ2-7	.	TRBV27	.	CASSPTTPPYEQYF	TGTGCCAGCAGTCCAACTACTCCCCCCTACGAGCAGTACTTC
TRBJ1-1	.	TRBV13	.	CASSSLLLGGGENTEAFF	TGTGCCAGCAGCTCCCTGCTTCTGGGGGGGGGTGAGAACACTGAAGCTTTCTTT
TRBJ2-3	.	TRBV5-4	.	CASSPTLGGGPADTQYF	TGTGCCAGCAGCCCAACCCTAGGGGGGGGGCCCGCAGATACGCAGTATTTT
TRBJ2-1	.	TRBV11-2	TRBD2	CASAKRGSSYNEQFF	TGTGCCAGCGCCAAGCGGGGGAGCTCCTACAATGAGCAGTTCTTC
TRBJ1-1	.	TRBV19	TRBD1	CASDYRGSMNTEAFF	TGTGCCAGCGACTACAGGGGGAGCATGAACACTGAAGCTTTCTTT
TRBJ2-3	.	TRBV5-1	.	CASSAGLSTDTQYF	TGCGCCAGCAGCGCTGGACTGAGCACAGATACGCAGTATTTT
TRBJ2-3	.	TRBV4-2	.	CASSPPGGPGDTQYF	TGTGCCAGCAGCCCCCCGGGGGGCCCTGGAGATACGCAGTATTTT
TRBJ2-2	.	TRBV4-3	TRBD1	CASSQDKLTGGRTGELFF	TGCGCCAGCAGCCAAGATAAATTGACAGGGGGCCGCACCGGGGAGCTGTTTTTT
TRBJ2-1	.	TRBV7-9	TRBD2	CASSSTLGSGSYNEQFF	TGTGCCAGCAGCTCGACCTTAGGTAGCGGGAGTTACAATGAGCAGTTCTTC
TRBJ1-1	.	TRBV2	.	CASSRQGVNTEAFF	TGTGCCAGCAGTCGGCAGGGAGTGAACACTGAAGCTTTCTTT
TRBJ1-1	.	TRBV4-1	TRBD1	CASSQGMTGAEAFF	TGCGCCAGCAGCCAAGGCATGACAGGGGCTGAAGCTTTCTTT
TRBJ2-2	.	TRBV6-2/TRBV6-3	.	CASSGSQGRVGTGELFF	TGTGCCAGCAGCGGGAGCCAGGGCAGGGTTGGCACCGGGGAGCTGTTTTTT
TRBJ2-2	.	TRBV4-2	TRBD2	CASSQDVTGGPTGELFF	TGTGCCAGCAGCCAAGATGTTACGGGGGGGCCCACCGGGGAGCTGTTTTTT
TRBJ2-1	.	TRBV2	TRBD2	CASRRAGGPVEQFF	TGTGCCAGCAGACGAGCGGGGGGCCCGGTTGAGCAGTTCTTC
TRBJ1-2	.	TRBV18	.	CASSPPTGIYGYTF	TGTGCCAGCTCACCACCTACAGGGATCTATGGCTACACCTTC
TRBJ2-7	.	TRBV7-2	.	CASSVNRVGEQYF	TGTGCCAGCAGCGTTAACAGGGTCGGCGAGCAGTACTTC
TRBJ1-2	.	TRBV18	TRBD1	CASSPNRGDYGYTF	TGTGCCAGCTCACCCAACAGGGGGGACTATGGCTACACCTTC
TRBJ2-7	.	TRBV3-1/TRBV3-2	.	CASSGGTNTPYEQYF	TGTGCCAGCAGCGGGGGGACAAACACTCCGTACGAGCAGTACTTC
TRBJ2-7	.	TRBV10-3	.	CAISDDGEQYF	TGTGCCATCAGTGATGATGGTGAGCAGTACTTC
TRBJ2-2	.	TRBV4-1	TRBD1	CASSLRQGPNTGELFF	TGCGCCAGCAGCCTGCGACAGGGCCCGAACACCGGGGAGCTGTTTTTT